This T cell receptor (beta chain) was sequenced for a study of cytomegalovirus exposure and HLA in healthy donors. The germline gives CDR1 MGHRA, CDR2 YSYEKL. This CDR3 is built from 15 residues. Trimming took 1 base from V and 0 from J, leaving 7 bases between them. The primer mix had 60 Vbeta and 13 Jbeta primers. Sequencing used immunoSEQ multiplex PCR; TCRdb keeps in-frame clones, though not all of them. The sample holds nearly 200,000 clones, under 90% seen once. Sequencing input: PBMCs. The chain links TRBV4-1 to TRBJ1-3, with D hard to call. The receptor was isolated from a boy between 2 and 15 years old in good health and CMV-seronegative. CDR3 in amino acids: CASSQVVSSGNTIYF. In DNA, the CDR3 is TGCGCCAGCAGCCAAGTTGTATCCTCTGGAAACACCATATATTTT.